Listed below are T cell receptor beta chains from one sample, sequenced in a study of T cells in Graves' hyperthyroidism and ophthalmopathy. MiXCR was run by TCRdb on the multiplex PCR reads, yielding one entry per CDR3 protein. The sample yields 300,000 to 350,000 distinct CDR3 sequences, 15% to 20% seen once. Sequenced: blood. All receptors come from a man in his thirties or forties with Graves' hyperthyroidism. Each CDR3 is given with its conserved first and last residue. The D gene is left open where the match is weak. Part of the rows lack a size; the others show once, few, many or a class for expanded clones.

length: 16; J: TRBJ1-1; size: many; D: -; V: TRBV5-5; CDR3: CASSLAPGPLGTEAFF; DNA: TGTGCCAGCAGCTTGGCCCCTGGCCCCTTGGGCACTGAAGCTTTCTTT
length: 16; J: TRBJ2-1; size: few; D: TRBD2; V: TRBV4-2; CDR3: CASSRLAGGLYNEQFF; DNA: TGTGCCAGCAGCAGACTAGCGGGAGGGCTCTACAATGAGCAGTTCTTC
length: 17; J: TRBJ2-1; size: few; D: TRBD2; V: TRBV24-1; CDR3: CATSDPPNSGRIDEQFF; DNA: TGTGCCACCAGTGATCCCCCCAATAGCGGGAGGATCGATGAGCAGTTCTTC
length: 14; J: TRBJ1-5; size: many; D: -; V: TRBV28; CDR3: CASRGGFSNQPQHF; DNA: TGTGCCAGCAGGGGTGGATTTAGCAATCAGCCCCAGCATTTT
length: 11; J: TRBJ2-3; size: few; D: -; V: TRBV7-2; CDR3: CASSRSDTQYF; DNA: TGTGCCAGCAGCAGGTCAGATACGCAGTATTTT
length: 14; J: TRBJ2-7; size: many; D: TRBD1; V: TRBV10-3; CDR3: CAISGGTDTYEQYF; DNA: TGTGCCATCAGTGGTGGGACAGACACCTACGAGCAGTACTTC
length: 14; J: TRBJ2-3; size: -; D: TRBD2; V: TRBV20-1; CDR3: CSASLAGVTDTQYF; DNA: TGCAGTGCTAGCCTAGCGGGGGTCACAGATACGCAGTATTTT
length: 14; J: TRBJ2-3; size: many; D: -; V: TRBV7-3; CDR3: CASSPTMGADTQYF; DNA: TGTGCCAGCAGCCCCACTATGGGGGCAGATACGCAGTATTTT
length: 15; J: TRBJ2-7; size: many; D: -; V: TRBV28; CDR3: CASSSLGTLLYEQYF; DNA: TGTGCCAGCAGTTCCCTCGGGACATTGCTTTACGAGCAGTACTTC
length: 13; J: TRBJ2-1; size: few; D: -; V: TRBV29-1; CDR3: CSVLTGSYNEQFF; DNA: TGCAGCGTTCTGACGGGCTCCTACAATGAGCAGTTCTTC
length: 15; J: TRBJ2-1; size: many; D: TRBD2; V: TRBV7-2; CDR3: CASSSGLAVLNEQFF; DNA: TGTGCCAGCAGCTCGGGACTAGCGGTCCTTAATGAGCAGTTCTTC
length: 16; J: TRBJ1-1; size: few; D: -; V: TRBV12-3/TRBV12-4; CDR3: CASISRPQGKRTEAFF; DNA: TGTGCCAGCATCTCCCGCCCCCAGGGGAAAAGAACTGAAGCTTTCTTT
length: 13; J: TRBJ2-1; size: many; D: -; V: TRBV18; CDR3: CASSGGVGNEQFF; DNA: TGTGCCAGCTCTGGCGGAGTGGGGAATGAGCAGTTCTTC
length: 14; J: TRBJ2-5; size: -; D: TRBD2; V: TRBV4-1; CDR3: CASSQGPGGQTQYF; DNA: TGCGCCAGCAGCCAGGGACCGGGGGGGCAGACCCAGTACTTC